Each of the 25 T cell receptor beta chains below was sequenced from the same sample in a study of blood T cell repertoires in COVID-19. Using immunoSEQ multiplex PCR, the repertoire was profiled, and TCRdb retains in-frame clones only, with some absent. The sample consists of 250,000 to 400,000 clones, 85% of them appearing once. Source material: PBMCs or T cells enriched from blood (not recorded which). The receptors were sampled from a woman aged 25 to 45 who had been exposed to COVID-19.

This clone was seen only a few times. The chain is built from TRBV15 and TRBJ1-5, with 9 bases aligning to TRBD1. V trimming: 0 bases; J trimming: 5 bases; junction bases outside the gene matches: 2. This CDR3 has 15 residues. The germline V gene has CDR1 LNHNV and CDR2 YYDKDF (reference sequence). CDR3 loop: CATSRDWTGDQPQHF. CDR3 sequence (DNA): TGTGCCACCAGCAGAGACTGGACAGGGGATCAGCCCCAGCATTTT. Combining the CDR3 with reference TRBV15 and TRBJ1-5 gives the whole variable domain DAMVIQNPRYQVTQFGKPVTLSCSQTLNHNVMYWYQQKSSQAPKLLFHYYDKDFNNEADTPDNFQSRRPNTSFCFLDIRSPGLGDTAMYLCATSRDWTGDQPQHFGDGTRLSIL.

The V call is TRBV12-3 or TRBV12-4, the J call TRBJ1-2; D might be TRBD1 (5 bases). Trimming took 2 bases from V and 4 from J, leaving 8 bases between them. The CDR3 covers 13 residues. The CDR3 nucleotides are TGTGCCAGCAGTTTAAGGACACCCTATGGCTACACCTTC. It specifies CASSLRTPYGYTF.

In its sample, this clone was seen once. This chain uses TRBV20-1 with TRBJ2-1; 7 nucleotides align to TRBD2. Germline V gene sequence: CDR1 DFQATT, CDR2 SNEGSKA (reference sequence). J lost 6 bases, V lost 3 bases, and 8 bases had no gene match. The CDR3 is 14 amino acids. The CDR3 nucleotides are TGCAGTGCTAGTTTGGGGGGAGGGATCAATGAGCAGTTCTTC. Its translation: CSASLGGGINEQFF.

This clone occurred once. The CDR3 nucleotides read TGCGCCAGCAGCTTCGCCCGGGACAGGGGCTATAATTCACCCCTCCACTTT. Its translation is CASSFARDRGYNSPLHF. This chain connects TRBV4-1 to TRBJ1-6; 10 bases match TRBD1. This CDR3 contains 17 residues. Germline V gives CDR1 MGHRA, CDR2 YSYEKL. Germline trimming cut 5 bases from V and 3 bases from J; bases unmatched to any gene: 7.

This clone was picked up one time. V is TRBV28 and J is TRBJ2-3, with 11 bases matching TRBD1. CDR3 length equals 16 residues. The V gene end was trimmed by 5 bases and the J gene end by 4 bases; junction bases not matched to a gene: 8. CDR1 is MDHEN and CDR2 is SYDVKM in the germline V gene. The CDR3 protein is CASSRWTGGTADTQYF. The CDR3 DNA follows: TGTGCCAGCAGTCGATGGACAGGGGGCACGGCAGATACGCAGTATTTT.

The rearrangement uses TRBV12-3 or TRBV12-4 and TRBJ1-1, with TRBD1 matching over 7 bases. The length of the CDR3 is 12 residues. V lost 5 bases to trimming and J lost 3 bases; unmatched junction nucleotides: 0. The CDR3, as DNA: TGTGCCAGCAGTACAGGGGACACTGAAGCTTTCTTT. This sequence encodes CASSTGDTEAFF.

The CDR3 bases are TGTGCCAGTAGTACTCCGGGACAGGGGACTCAATCAGCCCAGTACTTC. Translated, it gives CASSTPGQGTQSAQYF. V gene TRBV19 combines with J gene TRBJ2-5; 10 nucleotides agree with TRBD1. CDR3 length equals 16 residues. Germline values: CDR1 LNHDA, CDR2 SQIVND (reference sequence). V gave up 4 bases and J gave up 9 bases; unmatched junction bases: 14.

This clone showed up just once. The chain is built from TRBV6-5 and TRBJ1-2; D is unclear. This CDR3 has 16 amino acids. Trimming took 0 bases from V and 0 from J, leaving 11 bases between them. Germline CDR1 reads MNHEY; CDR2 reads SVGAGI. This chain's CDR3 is CASSYSTAGTNYGYTF. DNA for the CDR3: TGTGCCAGCAGTTACTCCACGGCGGGAACTAACTATGGCTACACCTTC.

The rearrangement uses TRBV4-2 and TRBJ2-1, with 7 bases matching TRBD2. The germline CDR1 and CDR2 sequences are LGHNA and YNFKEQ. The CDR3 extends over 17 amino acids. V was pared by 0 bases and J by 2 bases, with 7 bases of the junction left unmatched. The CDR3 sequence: CASSQDHSAGAYNEQFF. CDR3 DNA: TGTGCCAGCAGCCAAGACCACTCCGCGGGGGCCTACAATGAGCAGTTCTTC.

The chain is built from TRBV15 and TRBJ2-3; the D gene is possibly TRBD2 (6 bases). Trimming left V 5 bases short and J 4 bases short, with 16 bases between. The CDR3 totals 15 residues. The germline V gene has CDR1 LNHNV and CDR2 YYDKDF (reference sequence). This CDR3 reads CATSRRDFVADTQYF. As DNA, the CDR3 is TGTGCCACCAGCCGCCGGGACTTTGTGGCAGATACGCAGTATTTT.

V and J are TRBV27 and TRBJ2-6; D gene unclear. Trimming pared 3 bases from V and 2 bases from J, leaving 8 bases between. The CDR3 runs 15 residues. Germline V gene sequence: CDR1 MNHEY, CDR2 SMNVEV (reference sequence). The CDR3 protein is CASSFVSAGANVLTF. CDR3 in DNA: TGTGCCAGCAGTTTCGTCTCTGCTGGGGCCAACGTCCTGACTTTC.

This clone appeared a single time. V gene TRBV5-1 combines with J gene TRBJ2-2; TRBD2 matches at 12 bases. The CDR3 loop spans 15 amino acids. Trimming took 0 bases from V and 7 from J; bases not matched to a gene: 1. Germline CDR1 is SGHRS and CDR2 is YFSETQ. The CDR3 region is CASSLGTSGNGELFF. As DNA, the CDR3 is TGCGCCAGCAGCTTGGGGACTAGCGGGAACGGGGAGCTGTTTTTT.

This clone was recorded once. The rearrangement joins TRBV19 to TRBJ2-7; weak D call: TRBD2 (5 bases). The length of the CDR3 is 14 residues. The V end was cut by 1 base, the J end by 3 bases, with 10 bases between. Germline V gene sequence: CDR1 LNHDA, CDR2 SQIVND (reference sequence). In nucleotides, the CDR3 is TGTGCCAGTAGTATAGCGGACTGGAACTACGAGCAGTACTTC. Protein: CASSIADWNYEQYF.

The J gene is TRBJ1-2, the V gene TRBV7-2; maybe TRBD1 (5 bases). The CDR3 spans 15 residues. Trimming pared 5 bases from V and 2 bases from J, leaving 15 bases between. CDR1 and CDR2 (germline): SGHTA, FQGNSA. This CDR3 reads CASSPNGGPNYGYTF. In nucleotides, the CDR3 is TGTGCCAGCAGCCCCAACGGGGGACCCAACTATGGCTACACCTTC.

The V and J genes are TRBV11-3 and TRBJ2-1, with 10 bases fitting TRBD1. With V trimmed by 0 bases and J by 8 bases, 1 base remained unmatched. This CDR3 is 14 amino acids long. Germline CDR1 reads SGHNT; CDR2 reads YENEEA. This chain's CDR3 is CASSLETGGHEQFF. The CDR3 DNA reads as TGTGCCAGCAGCTTAGAGACAGGGGGCCATGAGCAGTTCTTC.

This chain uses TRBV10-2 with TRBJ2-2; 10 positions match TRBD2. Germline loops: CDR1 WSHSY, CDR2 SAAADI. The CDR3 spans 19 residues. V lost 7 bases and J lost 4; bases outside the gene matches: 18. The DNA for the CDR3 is TGCGCCAGCACCCCCACTTGGAGCGGGGGGGCCCCAAGCACCGGGGAGCTGTTTTTT. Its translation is CASTPTWSGGAPSTGELFF.

The CDR3 loop is CASSLATGGEYGYTF. In DNA, the CDR3 is TGTGCCAGCAGCTTAGCCACAGGGGGCGAATATGGCTACACCTTC. The V and J genes are TRBV7-8 and TRBJ1-2; 9 nucleotides match TRBD1. The CDR3 has 15 residues. Germline V lookup: CDR1 SGHVS, CDR2 FQNEAQ. Trimming cost V 0 bases and J 5 bases; bases outside gene matches: 4.

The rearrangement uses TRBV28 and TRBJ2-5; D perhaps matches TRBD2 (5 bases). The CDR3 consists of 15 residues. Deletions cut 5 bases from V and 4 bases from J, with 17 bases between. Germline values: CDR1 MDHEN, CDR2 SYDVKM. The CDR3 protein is CASSPQTGSLETQYF. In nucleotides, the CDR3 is TGTGCCAGCAGTCCCCAAACGGGGTCGCTAGAGACCCAGTACTTC.

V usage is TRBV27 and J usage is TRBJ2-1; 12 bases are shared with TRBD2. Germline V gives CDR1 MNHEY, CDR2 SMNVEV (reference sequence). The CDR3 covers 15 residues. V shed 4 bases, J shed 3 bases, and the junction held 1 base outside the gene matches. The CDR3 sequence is CASSSTSGGYNEQFF. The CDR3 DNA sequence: TGTGCCAGCAGTTCGACTAGCGGGGGCTACAATGAGCAGTTCTTC.

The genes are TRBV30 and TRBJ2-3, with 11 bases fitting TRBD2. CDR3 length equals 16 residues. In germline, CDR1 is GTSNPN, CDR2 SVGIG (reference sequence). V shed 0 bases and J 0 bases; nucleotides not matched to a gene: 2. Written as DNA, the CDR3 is TGTGCCTGGAGTGTACTAGCGGGAGCTAGCACAGATACGCAGTATTTT. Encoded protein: CAWSVLAGASTDTQYF.

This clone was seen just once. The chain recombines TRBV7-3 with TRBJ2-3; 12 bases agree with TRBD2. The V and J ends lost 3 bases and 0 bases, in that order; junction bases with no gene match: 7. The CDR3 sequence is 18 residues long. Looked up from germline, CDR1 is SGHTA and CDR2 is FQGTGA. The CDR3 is CASSFRSSGGVSTDTQYF. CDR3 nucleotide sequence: TGTGCCAGCAGCTTTCGTTCTAGCGGGGGGGTAAGCACAGATACGCAGTATTTT.

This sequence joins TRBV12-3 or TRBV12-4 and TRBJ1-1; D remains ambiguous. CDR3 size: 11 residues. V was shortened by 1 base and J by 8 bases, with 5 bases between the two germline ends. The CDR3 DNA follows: TGTGCCAGCAGTTTAGGAGGGGAAGCTTTCTTT. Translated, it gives CASSLGGEAFF.

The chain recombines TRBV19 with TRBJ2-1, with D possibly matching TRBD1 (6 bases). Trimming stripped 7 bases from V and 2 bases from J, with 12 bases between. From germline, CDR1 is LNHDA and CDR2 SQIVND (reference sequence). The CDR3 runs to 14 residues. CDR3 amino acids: CASTPTGTYNEQFF. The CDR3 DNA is TGTGCCAGTACCCCGACAGGCACCTACAATGAGCAGTTCTTC.

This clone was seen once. The CDR3 bases are TGTGCCAGCAGCCCAGGGGGCTGGGGAAACACCATATATTTT. This gives the protein CASSPGGWGNTIYF. The J gene is TRBJ1-3, the V gene TRBV11-2; 8 positions match TRBD1. Per germline, CDR1 SGHAT and CDR2 FQNNGV. CDR3 length: 14 residues. V was pared by 5 bases and J by 4 bases, with 4 bases of the junction left unmatched.

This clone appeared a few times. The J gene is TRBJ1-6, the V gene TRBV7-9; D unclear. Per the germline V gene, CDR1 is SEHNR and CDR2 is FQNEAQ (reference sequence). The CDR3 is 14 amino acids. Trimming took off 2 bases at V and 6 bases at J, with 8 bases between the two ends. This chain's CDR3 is CASSLSGSNSPLHF. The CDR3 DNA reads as TGTGCCAGCAGCTTAAGTGGCAGTAATTCACCCCTCCACTTT.